The next 31 T cell receptor beta chains were all read from a single sample in a study of human T cells and chemical hapten exposure. Time point given: pre-sensitization, week 0. Noted treatment: therapeutic diphenylcyclopropenone sensitization with weekly scalp DPC. TCRdb re-called the RACE reads with MiXCR, one entry per CDR3 protein. The table records 300,000 to 400,000 distinct CDR3 sequences, 4.5% to 6% of them present only once. The specimen comprised whole blood, sampled in connection with sensitization to the hapten diphenylcyclopropenone (DPC). These receptors all come from a woman aged 45-65 years with alopecia areata. Some clones in this sample may be carry-over from other donors' samples.

This clonotype was found a few times. The rearrangement links TRBV3-1 to TRBJ1-4; D call uncertain. The CDR3 is 14 amino acids. Germline loops: CDR1 LGHDT, CDR2 YNNKEL (reference sequence). Trimming removed 4 bases from V and 10 bases from J, with 16 bases in between. CDR3 in DNA: TGTGCCAGCAGCCCACCCGGACGGACGGGAAAACTGTTTTTT. Its translation: CASSPPGRTGKLFF.

There are many counts of this clonotype. The chain recombines TRBV5-1 with TRBJ2-7; D possibly corresponds to TRBD1 (6 bases). Germline assignment: CDR1 SGHRS and CDR2 YFSETQ. This CDR3 has 18 amino acids. Deletions cut 3 bases from V and 4 bases from J, with 26 bases between. This chain's CDR3 is CASSSRTERGSWSYEQYF. The CDR3, as DNA: TGCGCCAGCAGCTCCCGGACTGAGAGGGGGTCTTGGTCGTACGAGCAGTACTTC.

The V call is TRBV19, the J call TRBJ2-7, with 9 bases fitting TRBD1. V trimming: 7 bases; J trimming: 3 bases; junction bases outside the gene matches: 4. The CDR3 covers 13 residues. The germline CDR1 and CDR2 sequences are LNHDA and SQIVND (reference sequence). CDR3 sequence (DNA): TGTGCCAGTATGGGGGACAGGGACTACGAGCAGTACTTC. It codes for CASMGDRDYEQYF.

This chain connects TRBV11-2 to TRBJ1-1; 8 bases align to TRBD1. Germline CDR1 reads SGHAT; CDR2 reads FQNNGV. The CDR3 runs 13 residues. The trim removed 5 bases at V and 6 bases at J, leaving 5 bases unmatched. CDR3 sequence reads: CASSLTGGSEAFF. The CDR3 DNA reads as TGTGCCAGCAGCCTAACAGGGGGATCTGAAGCTTTCTTT.

The chain uses TRBV28 and TRBJ2-1, with D unresolved. Trimming left V 5 bases short and J 3 bases short, with 11 bases between. The germline gives CDR1 MDHEN, CDR2 SYDVKM. This CDR3 has 14 residues. CDR3 DNA: TGTGCCAGCAGTCGTACAGCGAACTACAATGAGCAGTTCTTC. The encoded protein is CASSRTANYNEQFF.

V is TRBV11-2 and J is TRBJ2-2; TRBD1 might be the D (5 bases). Trimming left V 5 bases short and J 2 bases short, with 12 bases between. Germline CDR1 reads SGHAT; CDR2 reads FQNNGV. The CDR3 contains 15 residues. CDR3 sequence reads: CASSAARVNTGELFF. The CDR3 nucleotides read TGTGCCAGCAGCGCCGCCAGGGTTAACACCGGGGAGCTGTTTTTT.

This clonotype was detected ten times or more. Here the CDR3 DNA reads TGCAGCGTTGAAGGGACAGGGAGTTTCGAGCAGTACTTC. This translates into CSVEGTGSFEQYF. The chain combines TRBV29-1 with TRBJ2-7, with TRBD1 matching 8 bases. The CDR3 length is 13 residues. The germline V gene has CDR1 SQVTM and CDR2 ANQGSEA. V was clipped by 1 base and J by 6 bases; unmatched bases: 5.

This clonotype was counted ten times or more. This chain links TRBV25-1 with TRBJ2-7, with 10 bases identical to TRBD1. V was pared by 3 bases and J by 3 bases, with 5 bases of the junction left unmatched. This CDR3 has 15 amino acids. In germline, CDR1 is MGHDK, CDR2 SYGVNS. CDR3 protein: CASSEPGQGNYEQYF. Here the CDR3 DNA reads TGTGCCAGCAGTGAGCCGGGACAGGGGAACTACGAGCAGTACTTC.

This clonotype was counted only a few times. DNA of the CDR3: TGTGCCAGCAGAGGGGAGCGGGAGCAGTTCTTC. Protein product: CASRGEREQFF. The chain has TRBV3-2 and TRBJ2-1; the D segment call TRBD1 is taken from the table without a DNA check. TRBV3-2 is recorded as a pseudogene. This CDR3 comprises 11 residues.

This clonotype was seen repeatedly, ten times or more. The rearrangement uses TRBV6-2 or TRBV6-3 and TRBJ2-1; 8 bases are shared with TRBD2. Germline loops: CDR1 MNHEY, CDR2 SVGEGT. CDR3 length: 16 amino acids. V was clipped by 0 bases and J by 4 bases; unmatched bases: 5. In nucleotides, the CDR3 is TGTGCCAGCAGTTACTCGGAAATAGCGGGGTACAATGAGCAGTTCTTC. Protein: CASSYSEIAGYNEQFF.

DNA for the CDR3: TGCGCCAGCAGTTCGGCTAGCGGGGGCCCTAGCCTGGAGTATTTT. This sequence encodes CASSSASGGPSLEYF. The rearrangement links TRBV10-2 to TRBJ2-3, with TRBD2 matching over 10 bases. Trimming removed 5 bases from V and 13 bases from J; junction bases left unmatched: 15. CDR1 is WSHSY, CDR2 SAAADI, per germline. The CDR3 loop spans 15 amino acids.

This clonotype was counted many times. This chain joins TRBV10-3 and TRBJ2-3; weak D call: TRBD1 (6 bases). V was pared by 8 bases and J by 3 bases, with 12 bases between. Germline assignment: CDR1 ENHRY and CDR2 SYGVKD. This CDR3 is 13 amino acids long. CDR3 sequence (DNA): TGTGCCATCGAGGGGGAAGTGACAGATACGCAGTATTTT. Residues: CAIEGEVTDTQYF.

The rearrangement joins TRBV3-1 to TRBJ2-7; D is unclear. There are 14 residues in the CDR3. Trimming took 4 bases from V and 3 from J, leaving 13 bases between them. Looked up from germline, CDR1 is LGHDT and CDR2 is YNNKEL (reference sequence). CDR3 protein: CASSLDLNFYEQYF. CDR3 bases: TGTGCCAGCAGCCTCGACCTTAACTTCTACGAGCAGTACTTC.

This clonotype was picked up many times. The CDR3 spells CASSRGGSSSYNEQFF. The CDR3 nucleotides read TGTGCCAGCAGCCGGGGGGGATCCAGCTCCTACAATGAGCAGTTCTTC. V usage is TRBV4-2 and J usage is TRBJ2-1; TRBD2 matches at 7 bases. With 4 bases clipped from V and 0 bases from J, the junction kept 6 bases outside the gene matches. The germline CDR1 and CDR2 sequences are LGHNA and YNFKEQ. The length of the CDR3 is 16 residues.

This clonotype occurred a few times. The chain links TRBV29-1 to TRBJ2-1; D not resolved. Looked up from germline, CDR1 is SQVTM and CDR2 is ANQGSEA. The germline V and J ends were trimmed by 6 bases and 5 bases, with 8 bases remaining between them. The CDR3 is 11 residues long. The CDR3 region is CSVWQDNEQFF. The CDR3 bases are TGCAGCGTGTGGCAGGACAATGAGCAGTTCTTC.

This clonotype was detected ten times or more. The chain joins TRBV4-3 to TRBJ1-2; no firm D call. V lost 1 base to trimming and J lost 0 bases, with 24 bases between them. CDR3 length: 20 amino acids. Germline V CDR1 and CDR2: LGHNA, YSLEER. CDR3 DNA sequence: TGCGCCAGCAGCCAAGCCCCACCAACAGACTTGTTAAGGGCTAACTATGGCTACACCTTC. Protein: CASSQAPPTDLLRANYGYTF.

This clonotype has only a few counts. The gene calls are TRBV10-3 and TRBJ2-5; D is undetermined. Germline CDR1 and CDR2: ENHRY and SYGVKD. This CDR3 has 11 amino acids. V lost 11 bases, J lost 5 bases, and 12 bases lay in between. For the CDR3, the DNA is TGTGCCGCACGTGGCACCGAGACCCAGTACTTC. Translation gives CAARGTETQYF.

This clonotype has just a few counts. This chain connects TRBV3-1 to TRBJ2-1; no clear D. Germline values: CDR1 LGHDT, CDR2 YNNKEL (reference sequence). The CDR3 length is 13 residues. Trimming removed 0 bases at V and 10 bases at J, with 10 bases between. The DNA for the CDR3 is TGTGCCAGCAGCCAAGAGCGAGGAAGCGAGCAGTTCTTC. Encoded protein: CASSQERGSEQFF.

Many counts were recorded for this clonotype. This chain links TRBV7-2 with TRBJ2-5; D call uncertain. Trimming took off 2 bases at V and 2 bases at J, with 6 bases between the two ends. The CDR3 runs 13 residues. Per the germline V gene, CDR1 is SGHTA and CDR2 is FQGNSA. CDR3 DNA sequence: TGTGCCAGCAGCTTACAGTCTCAAGAGACCCAGTACTTC. Its translation: CASSLQSQETQYF.

This clonotype was detected ten times or more. V and J are TRBV7-8 and TRBJ1-5, with TRBD1 identical over 7 bases. Looked up from germline, CDR1 is SGHVS and CDR2 is FQNEAQ. This CDR3 contains 17 residues. V dropped 1 base and J dropped 1; count of bases not matched to a gene: 7. The DNA of the CDR3 is TGTGCCAGCAGCTTAGTGGTAGGGGGCGCGAGCAATCAGCCCCAGCATTTT. Amino acids: CASSLVVGGASNQPQHF.

The sample holds many counts of this clonotype. The V gene is TRBV7-6, the J gene TRBJ2-3; D is undetermined. The CDR3 consists of 16 residues. Trimming took off 2 bases at V and 2 bases at J, with 14 bases between the two ends. CDR1 and CDR2 from the germline V gene are SGHVS and FNYEAQ. The chain's CDR3 is CASSLTPRWDTDTQYF. The CDR3 nucleotides read TGTGCCAGCAGCTTAACCCCTAGATGGGACACAGATACGCAGTATTTT. The whole variable domain, remainder taken from reference TRBV7-6 and TRBJ2-3, is GAGVSQSPRYKVTKRGQDVALRCDPISGHVSLYWYRQALGQGPEFLTYFNYEAQQDKSGLPNDRFSAERPEGSISTLTIQRTEQRDSAMYRCASSLTPRWDTDTQYFGPGTRLTVL.

This clonotype has a count of ten or more. This chain connects TRBV12-3 or TRBV12-4 to TRBJ2-1, with 8 bases identical to TRBD2. Trimming cost V 4 bases and J 9 bases; bases outside gene matches: 5. The CDR3 has 13 amino acids. CDR3 nucleotide sequence: TGTGCCAGCAGTTCCCCCGGGGGGGGTGAGCAGTTCTTC. The encoded protein is CASSSPGGGEQFF.

In this sample, this clonotype turned up many times. CDR3 DNA: TGTGCCAGCAGGGGGACTTACTACGAGCAGTACTTC. Protein: CASRGTYYEQYF. The V gene is TRBV27, the J gene TRBJ2-7; D might be TRBD2 (6 bases). From germline, CDR1 is MNHEY and CDR2 SMNVEV (reference sequence). Trimming took 6 bases from V and 3 from J, leaving 9 bases between them. The CDR3 has 12 amino acids.

Turning to this clonotype: The germline gene is not matched at one end of the junction; a read error may be the cause. The chain uses TRBV7-6 and TRBJ1-1; D is ambiguous. Germline V lookup: CDR1 SGHVS, CDR2 FNYEAQ. The CDR3 sequence is 12 residues long. The CDR3 region has the DNA TGTGCCAGCAGGGGTGAGAACTCTGAAGCTTTCTTT. Protein: CASRGENSEAFF.

This clonotype was recorded a few times. This chain connects TRBV20-1 to TRBJ1-2; TRBD1 is a possible D gene (5 bases). The V end was cut by 2 bases, the J end by 5 bases, with 9 bases between. This CDR3 has 12 amino acids. CDR1 DFQATT and CDR2 SNEGSKA come from the germline V gene (reference sequence). CDR3 DNA sequence: TGCAGTGCTAGATTGACAGTTTATGGCTACACCTTC. It is translated as CSARLTVYGYTF.

This clonotype was counted many times. This rearrangement joins TRBV29-1 to TRBJ2-3, with D perhaps given as TRBD1 or TRBD2 (5 bases each). Germline lookup yields CDR1 SQVTM and CDR2 ANQGSEA. The CDR3 has 14 residues. V was pared by 3 bases and J by 1 base, with 11 bases between. The DNA of the CDR3 is TGCAGCGTTGATTCCGGGGCGCGCACAGATACGCAGTATTTT. This translates into CSVDSGARTDTQYF.

The CDR3 DNA reads as TGTGCCAGCAGTCGGGGGCAACTAAGCAATCAGCCCCAGCATTTT. Encoded protein: CASSRGQLSNQPQHF. The gene calls are TRBV6-1 and TRBJ1-5; D possibly corresponds to TRBD1 (6 bases). This CDR3 has 15 residues. V lost 5 bases and J lost 1, with 12 bases in between. CDR1 and CDR2 (germline): MNHNS, SASEGT.

This clonotype was recorded only once. The V call is TRBV12-3 or TRBV12-4, the J call TRBJ1-1; D unresolved. The CDR3 is 13 residues long. The germline V and J ends were trimmed by 6 bases and 0 bases, with 8 bases remaining between them. CDR3 bases: TGTGCCAGCAGCATACTGATGAACACTGAAGCTTTCTTT. Translating gives CASSILMNTEAFF.

This clonotype was seen only a few times. V and J are TRBV3-1 and TRBJ2-4, with TRBD2 identical over 8 bases. Germline V gives CDR1 LGHDT, CDR2 YNNKEL (reference sequence). The CDR3 extends over 17 amino acids. With V trimmed by 0 bases and J by 3 bases, 7 bases remained unmatched. The CDR3 coding sequence is TGTGCCAGCAGCCAAGAACGGGGGGGCTTTGGCAAAAACATTCAGTACTTC. Protein sequence: CASSQERGGFGKNIQYF.

The gene calls are TRBV11-2 and TRBJ1-1, with D possibly matching TRBD1 (5 bases). Germline CDR1 reads SGHAT; CDR2 reads FQNNGV. This CDR3 comprises 17 residues. V lost 3 bases and J lost 0, with 17 bases in between. CDR3 DNA sequence: TGTGCCAGCAGCTTTTGGAAGGGGCGTTACATGAACACTGAAGCTTTCTTT. It yields the protein CASSFWKGRYMNTEAFF.

This clonotype was picked up a small number of times. The gene calls are TRBV15 and TRBJ1-4; 10 nucleotides line up with TRBD1. The germline V gene has CDR1 LNHNV and CDR2 YYDKDF (reference sequence). The CDR3 length is 15 residues. J lost 5 bases, V lost 4 bases, and 4 bases had no gene match. CDR3 DNA: TGTGCCACCAGCACACGACAGGGGGCGAATGAAAAACTGTTTTTT. Its protein is CATSTRQGANEKLFF.